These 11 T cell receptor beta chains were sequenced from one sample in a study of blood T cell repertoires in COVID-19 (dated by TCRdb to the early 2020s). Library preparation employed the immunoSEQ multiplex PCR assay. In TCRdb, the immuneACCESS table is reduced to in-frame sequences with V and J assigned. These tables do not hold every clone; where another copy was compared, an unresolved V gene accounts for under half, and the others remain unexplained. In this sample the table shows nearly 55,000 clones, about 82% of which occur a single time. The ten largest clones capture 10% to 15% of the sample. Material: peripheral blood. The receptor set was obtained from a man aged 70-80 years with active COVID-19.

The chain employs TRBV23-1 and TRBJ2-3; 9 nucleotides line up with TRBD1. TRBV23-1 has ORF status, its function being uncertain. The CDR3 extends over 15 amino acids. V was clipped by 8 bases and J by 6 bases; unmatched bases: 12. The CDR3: CASVSGTGWRDTQYF. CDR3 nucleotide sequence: TGCGCCAGCGTGTCCGGGACAGGGTGGCGGGATACGCAGTATTTT.

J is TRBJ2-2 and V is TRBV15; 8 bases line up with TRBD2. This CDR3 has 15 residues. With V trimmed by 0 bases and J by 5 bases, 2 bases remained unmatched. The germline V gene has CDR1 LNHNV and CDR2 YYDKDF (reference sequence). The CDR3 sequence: CATSREAGGTGELFF. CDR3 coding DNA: TGTGCCACCAGCAGAGAGGCGGGGGGAACCGGGGAGCTGTTTTTT.

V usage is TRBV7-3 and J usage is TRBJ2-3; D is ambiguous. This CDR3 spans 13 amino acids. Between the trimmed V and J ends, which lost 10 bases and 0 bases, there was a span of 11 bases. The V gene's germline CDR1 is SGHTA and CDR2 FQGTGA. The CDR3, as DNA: TGTGCCACCTCCTCTCGGAGCACAGATACGCAGTATTTT. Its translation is CATSSRSTDTQYF.

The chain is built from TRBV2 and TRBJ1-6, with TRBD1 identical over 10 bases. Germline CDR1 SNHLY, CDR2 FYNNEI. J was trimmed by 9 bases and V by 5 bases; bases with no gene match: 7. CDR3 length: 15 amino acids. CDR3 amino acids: CASSPDRGQGSPLHF. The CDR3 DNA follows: TGTGCCAGCAGTCCCGACAGGGGGCAAGGTTCACCCCTCCACTTT.

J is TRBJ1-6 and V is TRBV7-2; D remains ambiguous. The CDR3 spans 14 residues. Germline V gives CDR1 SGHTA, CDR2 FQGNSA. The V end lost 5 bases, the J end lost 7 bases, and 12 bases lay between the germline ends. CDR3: CASSPLTPNSPLHF. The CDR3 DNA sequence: TGTGCCAGCAGCCCCCTAACCCCCAATTCACCCCTCCACTTT.

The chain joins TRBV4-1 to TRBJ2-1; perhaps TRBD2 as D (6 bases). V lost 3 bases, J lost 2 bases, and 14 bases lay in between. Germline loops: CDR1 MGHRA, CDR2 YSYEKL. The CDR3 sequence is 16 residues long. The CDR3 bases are TGCGCCAGCAGCCAGCCTACTAGCAGCCCCTACAATGAGCAGTTCTTC. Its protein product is CASSQPTSSPYNEQFF.

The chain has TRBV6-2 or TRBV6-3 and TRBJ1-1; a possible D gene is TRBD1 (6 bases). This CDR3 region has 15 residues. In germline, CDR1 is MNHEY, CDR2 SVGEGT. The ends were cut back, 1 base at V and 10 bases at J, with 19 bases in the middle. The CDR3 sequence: CASSYLGGDTRRAFF. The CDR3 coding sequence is TGTGCCAGCAGTTACTTAGGGGGAGACACCCGGCGAGCTTTCTTT.

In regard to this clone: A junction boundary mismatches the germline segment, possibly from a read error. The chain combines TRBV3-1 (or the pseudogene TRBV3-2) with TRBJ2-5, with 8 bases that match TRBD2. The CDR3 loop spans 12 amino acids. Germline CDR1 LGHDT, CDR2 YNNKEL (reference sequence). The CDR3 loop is CASSQDRGGGHF. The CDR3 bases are TGTGCCAGCAGCCAAGATCGCGGCGGGGGGCACTTC.

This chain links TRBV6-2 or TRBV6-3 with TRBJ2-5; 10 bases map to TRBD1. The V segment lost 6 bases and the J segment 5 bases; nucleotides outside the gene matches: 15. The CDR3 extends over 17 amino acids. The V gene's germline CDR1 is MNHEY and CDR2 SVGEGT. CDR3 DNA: TGTGCCAGCAGCCAACGCGGTCCCCGGACAGGGGGGGAGACCCAGTACTTC. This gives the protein CASSQRGPRTGGETQYF.

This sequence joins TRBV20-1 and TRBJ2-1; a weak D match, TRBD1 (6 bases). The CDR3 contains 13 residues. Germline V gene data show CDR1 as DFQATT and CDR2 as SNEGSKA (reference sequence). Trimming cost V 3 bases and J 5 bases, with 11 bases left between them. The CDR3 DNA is TGCAGTGCTAGTTTGGGACACAACAATGAGCAGTTCTTC. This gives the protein CSASLGHNNEQFF.

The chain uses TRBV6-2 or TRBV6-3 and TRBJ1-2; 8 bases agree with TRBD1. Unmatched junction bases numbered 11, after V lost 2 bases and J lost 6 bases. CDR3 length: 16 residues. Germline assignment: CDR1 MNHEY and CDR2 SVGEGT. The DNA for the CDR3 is TGTGCCAGCAGTTACCTCACGGACAGGGACTTTAATGGCTACACCTTC. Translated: CASSYLTDRDFNGYTF.